This T cell receptor (beta chain) was documented in a study of cytomegalovirus exposure and HLA in healthy donors. The PCR ran on 60 Vbeta and 13 Jbeta primers. Assay: immunoSEQ multiplex PCR; the TCRdb copy retains only in-frame clones and omits some. Of roughly 90,000 clones listed, around 79% are singletons. Per germline, CDR1 SGHRS and CDR2 YFSETQ. The CDR3 spans 15 residues. Regarding this clone: Mismatch with germline at one junction end may stem from a read error.

The TCR was taken from a woman aged 40 to 50 in good health and CMV-seropositive. This chain uses TRBV5-1 with TRBJ2-7, with 9 bases identical to TRBD1. The material sequenced was PBMCs. The CDR3 spells CASSLSGTGTLRVDF. Written as DNA, the CDR3 is TGCGCCAGCAGCTTGTCGGGGACAGGGACACTACGTGTCGACTTC.